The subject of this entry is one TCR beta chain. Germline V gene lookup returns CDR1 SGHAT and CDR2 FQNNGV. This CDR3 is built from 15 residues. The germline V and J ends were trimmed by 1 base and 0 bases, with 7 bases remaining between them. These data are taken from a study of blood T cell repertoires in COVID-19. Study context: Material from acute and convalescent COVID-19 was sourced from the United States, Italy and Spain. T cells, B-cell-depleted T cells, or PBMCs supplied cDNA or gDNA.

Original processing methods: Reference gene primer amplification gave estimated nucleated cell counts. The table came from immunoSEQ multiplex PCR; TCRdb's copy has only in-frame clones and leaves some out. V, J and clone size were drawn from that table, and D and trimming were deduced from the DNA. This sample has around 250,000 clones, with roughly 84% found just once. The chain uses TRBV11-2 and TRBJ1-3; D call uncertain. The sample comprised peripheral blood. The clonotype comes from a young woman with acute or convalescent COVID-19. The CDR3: CASSLGEISGNTIYF. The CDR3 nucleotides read TGTGCCAGCAGCTTAGGCGAGATCTCTGGAAACACCATATATTTT.